This TCR beta chain was found in a study of blood T cells in healthy people across ages. Study at large: T cells yielded about one barcoded beta molecule per two cells through template switching. Whole-study results and caveats: Age showed a roughly linear inverse relationship with TCR beta diversity per million T cells. The long-lived group displayed more naive CD4+ cells, plus higher diversity, than the aged donors did.

This clonotype was picked up a small number of times. Its antigen is unknown. The CDR3 is 17 amino acids. Germline assignment: CDR1 SGHKS and CDR2 YYEKEE (reference sequence). Between the trimmed V and J ends, which lost 1 base and 2 bases, there was a span of 19 bases. A second PCR, run for roughly 7 to 11 cycles, used a sample-barcoded 5' primer plus a J-beta primer mix. Each CDR3 protein is one row after TCRdb ran MiXCR on the 5' RACE reads. This sample has about 730,000 distinct CDR3 sequences, with roughly 44% found just once. V usage is TRBV5-5 and J usage is TRBJ2-7; no definite D call. This TCR came from a woman in her fifties or sixties in good health. Sequencing used blood. The DNA for the CDR3 is TGTGCCAGCAGCTTGTATGGCCCCAAAAGGGCAACCTACGAGCAGTACTTC. It codes for CASSLYGPKRATYEQYF.